These T cell receptor beta chains were read from a single sample in a study of blood T cells in healthy people across ages. Using its own MiXCR run on the 5' RACE reads, TCRdb lists one record per CDR3 protein. Of some 1,500,000 distinct CDR3 sequences in the sample, approximately 43% are singletons; the top ten hold less than 5%. Sequenced: blood. The source of these receptors is a woman under 30 in good health. The CDR3 runs from the conserved cysteine through the conserved F or W. A D gene is named only where the DNA matches it firmly. The size entry is marked missing in some rows and otherwise reads once, few, many or a size class.

V gene	clone size	D gene	J gene	CDR3 protein	CDR3 DNA
TRBV20-1	.	.	TRBJ2-1	CSALVGGTEQFF	TGCAGTGCTTTAGTGGGAGGAACTGAGCAGTTCTTC
TRBV29-1	.	.	TRBJ1-1	CSVNPGWGMRSEAFF	TGCAGCGTTAATCCCGGGTGGGGTATGCGCTCTGAAGCTTTCTTT
TRBV6-2/TRBV6-3	.	TRBD2	TRBJ2-1	CASTAAGGYNEQFF	TGTGCCAGCACAGCCGCGGGGGGTTACAATGAGCAGTTCTTC
TRBV20-1	.	.	TRBJ2-7	CSAFRTPTYEQYF	TGCAGTGCTTTCCGGACTCCTACCTACGAGCAGTACTTC
TRBV25-1	.	.	TRBJ2-3	CASSARGAGYTDTQYF	TGTGCCAGCAGTGCCCGTGGGGCAGGTTACACAGATACGCAGTATTTT
TRBV18	few	.	TRBJ2-1	CASSPGTSKPYKEQFF	TGTGCCAGCTCCCCTGGAACTAGCAAACCGTACAAGGAGCAGTTCTTC
TRBV20-1	.	.	TRBJ2-2	CSARSWVTGELFF	TGCAGTGCCAGATCATGGGTTACCGGGGAGCTGTTTTTT
TRBV29-1	.	.	TRBJ1-1	CSVGSPVLGTEAFF	TGCAGCGTTGGGTCCCCTGTGCTGGGCACTGAAGCTTTCTTT
TRBV13	.	TRBD2	TRBJ2-3	CASSLVASGGSDTQYF	TGTGCCAGCAGCTTAGTGGCTAGCGGGGGCTCAGATACGCAGTATTTT
TRBV20-1	.	.	TRBJ2-7	CSAEGHSYEQYF	TGCAGTGCTGAGGGACACTCCTACGAGCAGTACTTC
TRBV5-1	.	TRBD2	TRBJ2-1	CASSFYSGGALDINEQFF	TGCGCCAGCAGCTTTTATAGCGGGGGGGCCTTAGACATCAATGAGCAGTTCTTC
TRBV27	.	.	TRBJ2-7	CASIPMDRGALGGQYF	TGTGCCAGCATCCCTATGGACCGGGGGGCCTTAGGGGGGCAGTACTTC
TRBV7-2	.	TRBD2	TRBJ2-5	CASSGGRPVQYF	TGTGCCAGCAGCGGCGGGAGACCGGTGCAGTACTTC
TRBV7-2	.	TRBD1	TRBJ2-1	CASSLHRGPTGEQFF	TGTGCCAGCAGCCTCCACAGGGGACCTACTGGTGAGCAGTTCTTC
TRBV28	few	TRBD1	TRBJ2-3	CASSLVRLGQGQDTQYF	TGTGCCAGCAGTTTGGTCCGACTCGGACAGGGTCAAGATACGCAGTATTTT
TRBV12-3/TRBV12-4	.	TRBD2	TRBJ2-5	CASRTSGSLETQYF	TGTGCCAGCAGGACAAGCGGGAGCTTAGAGACCCAGTACTTC
TRBV4-3	many	.	TRBJ2-3	CASSQEGTHSTDTQYF	TGCGCCAGCAGCCAAGAAGGGACACATAGCACAGATACGCAGTATTTT
TRBV25-1	.	.	TRBJ2-7	CASSEMKGLTYEQYF	TGTGCCAGCAGTGAAATGAAGGGACTTACCTACGAGCAGTACTTC
TRBV2	.	TRBD1	TRBJ2-1	CASSEQGGLYNEQFF	TGTGCCAGCAGTGAGCAAGGGGGCCTTTACAATGAGCAGTTCTTC
TRBV27	few	TRBD1	TRBJ1-2	CASSSTGNGGYTF	TGTGCCAGCAGTTCGACAGGGAACGGTGGCTACACCTTC
TRBV15	few	.	TRBJ2-3	CATSTDAIFTDTQYF	TGTGCCACCAGTACGGACGCAATATTCACAGATACGCAGTATTTT
TRBV19	.	.	TRBJ1-1	CASSIETWSRGNTEAFF	TGTGCCAGTAGTATAGAAACTTGGAGCAGGGGGAACACTGAAGCTTTCTTT
TRBV14	few	.	TRBJ2-5	CASSQWDIRLQETQYF	TGTGCCAGCAGCCAGTGGGACATAAGGTTACAAGAGACCCAGTACTTC
TRBV20-1	.	.	TRBJ2-1	CSARPDIYEQFF	TGCAGTGCTAGACCCGACATATATGAGCAGTTCTTC
TRBV7-8	.	TRBD2	TRBJ2-3	CASSFHGLAGGSTDTQYF	TGTGCCAGCAGCTTCCATGGACTAGCGGGGGGGAGCACAGATACGCAGTATTTT
TRBV28	once	.	TRBJ2-5	CASSLRTTYQETQYF	TGTGCCAGCAGTTTGAGGACAACGTACCAAGAGACCCAGTACTTC
TRBV6-2/TRBV6-3	.	TRBD1	TRBJ2-1	CASRGQSKFF	TGTGCCAGCCGGGGACAGTCCAAGTTCTTC
TRBV27	.	.	TRBJ1-2	CASSIWGDYGYTF	TGTGCCAGCAGTATCTGGGGCGACTATGGCTACACCTTC
TRBV7-9	.	.	TRBJ1-1	CASSLVTVNTEAFF	TGTGCCAGCAGCTTAGTCACAGTGAACACTGAAGCTTTCTTT
TRBV7-8	.	.	TRBJ1-2	CASSLAGPRTYGYTF	TGTGCCAGCAGCTTAGCAGGCCCCCGTACCTATGGCTACACCTTC
TRBV13	.	.	TRBJ2-7	CASSSFLAESSYNEQYF	TGTGCCAGCAGCTCCTTCTTAGCGGAGAGCTCCTACAATGAGCAGTACTTC
TRBV5-1	.	.	TRBJ1-6	CASSLGAGGSSYNSPLHF	TGCGCCAGCAGCTTGGGGGCTGGGGGTAGCTCCTATAATTCACCCCTCCACTTT
TRBV10-3	.	.	TRBJ1-3	CAISAGQTTGNTIYF	TGTGCCATCAGTGCCGGACAAACCACTGGAAACACCATATATTTT
TRBV20-1	.	.	TRBJ1-2	CSARKSGNYGYTF	TGCAGTGCCCGAAAGTCGGGGAACTATGGCTACACCTTC
TRBV20-1	.	TRBD2	TRBJ2-3	CSAHGLAGTDTQYF	TGCAGTGCTCACGGACTAGCGGGGACAGATACGCAGTATTTT
TRBV9	few	TRBD1	TRBJ1-2	CASSVDQGGMRGYTF	TGTGCCAGCAGCGTAGATCAGGGGGGAATGAGAGGCTACACCTTC
TRBV21-1	.	.	TRBJ1-2	CAGSLRTGQARRGYTF	TGTGCCGGCAGCTTAAGAACGGGACAGGCAAGGAGAGGCTACACCTTC
TRBV15	.	.	TRBJ2-3	CATSSRWRLLTDTQYF	TGTGCCACCAGCAGTCGTTGGCGCCTTCTCACAGATACGCAGTATTTT
TRBV7-6	.	.	TRBJ1-1	CASSHGDSSEAFF	TGTGCCAGCAGCCATGGGGACTCTTCTGAAGCTTTCTTT
TRBV4-3	.	TRBD2	TRBJ2-1	CASSLSGLAEYNEQFF	TGCGCCAGCAGCCTCTCCGGACTAGCGGAGTACAATGAGCAGTTCTTC
TRBV6-5	.	.	TRBJ2-1	CASSYSRRQLSYNEQFF	TGTGCCAGCAGTTACTCGCGCCGGCAGCTGTCCTACAATGAGCAGTTCTTC
TRBV7-2	.	.	TRBJ2-2	CASSLERGGGELFF	TGTGCCAGCAGCTTAGAGAGGGGCGGGGGGGAGCTGTTTTTT
TRBV29-1	few	.	TRBJ1-1	CSVDPGLTEAFF	TGCAGCGTTGACCCAGGCCTCACTGAAGCTTTCTTT
TRBV20-1	.	.	TRBJ2-1	CSARDLQGGAGNEQFF	TGCAGTGCTAGAGATCTCCAGGGGGGGGCTGGCAATGAGCAGTTCTTC
TRBV3-1	.	TRBD2	TRBJ2-4	CASRIAGAKNIQYF	TGTGCCAGCAGAATAGCGGGAGCCAAAAACATTCAGTACTTC
TRBV7-8	.	.	TRBJ2-5	CASRKDRYQETQYF	TGTGCCAGCAGAAAGGACAGATACCAAGAGACCCAGTACTTC
TRBV4-3	few	TRBD2	TRBJ2-3	CASSQDSTPGLVIPDTQYF	TGCGCCAGCAGCCAAGACAGTACTCCGGGACTAGTAATTCCAGATACGCAGTATTTT
TRBV5-1	few	.	TRBJ2-7	CASRSGTYSYNEQYF	TGCGCCAGCAGATCCGGGACCTACTCCTACAATGAGCAGTACTTC
TRBV7-2	.	TRBD1	TRBJ2-7	CASSSSLGTVSYEQYF	TGTGCCAGCAGCTCATCTCTTGGGACAGTCTCCTACGAGCAGTACTTC
TRBV6-6	.	.	TRBJ1-1	CASSYADGLNTEAFF	TGTGCCAGCAGTTACGCAGACGGACTTAACACTGAAGCTTTCTTT
TRBV6-2/TRBV6-3	few	.	TRBJ2-4	CASSYWRGAGNIQYF	TGTGCCAGCAGTTACTGGAGGGGGGCTGGTAACATTCAGTACTTC
TRBV6-1	.	TRBD1	TRBJ1-2	CATVTGAGGLSSYGYTF	TGTGCCACCGTAACCGGGGCAGGGGGCCTCTCTAGCTATGGCTACACCTTC
TRBV24-1	.	.	TRBJ1-2	CATSDFRDGYTF	TGTGCCACCAGTGATTTTCGGGATGGCTACACCTTC
TRBV6-2/TRBV6-3	.	.	TRBJ1-1	CASSSNRANTEAFF	TGTGCCAGCAGTTCTAACAGGGCAAACACTGAAGCTTTCTTT